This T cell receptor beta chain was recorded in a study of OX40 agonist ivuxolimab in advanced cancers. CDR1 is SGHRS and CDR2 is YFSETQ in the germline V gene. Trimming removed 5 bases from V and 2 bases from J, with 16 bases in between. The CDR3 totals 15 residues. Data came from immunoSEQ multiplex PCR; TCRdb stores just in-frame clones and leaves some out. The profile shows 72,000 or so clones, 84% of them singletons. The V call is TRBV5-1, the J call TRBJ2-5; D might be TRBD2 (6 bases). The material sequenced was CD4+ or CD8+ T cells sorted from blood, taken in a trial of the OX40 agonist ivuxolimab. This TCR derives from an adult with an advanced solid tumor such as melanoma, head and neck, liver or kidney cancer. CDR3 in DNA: TGCGCCAGCAGTCTGGGAGGAAGTGGACAAGAGACCCAGTACTTC. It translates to CASSLGGSGQETQYF.